A selection of T cell receptor beta chains follows, all from one sample in a study of shared clonotypes between healthy human individuals. Assay: immunoSEQ multiplex PCR; the TCRdb copy retains only in-frame clones and omits some. The sample carries more than 550,000 clones, roughly 88% recorded once. Sequenced material: memory CD8+ T cells from PBMCs. The receptors were gathered from a young man in good health. Some clones in this sample may be carry-over from other donors' samples. Both conserved end residues are part of each CDR3. The D gene is left open where the match is weak. Rows give clone size only sometimes, using once, few, many, or a class for an expanded clone.

TRBJ2-7 TRBV2 - TRBD2 CASSELFRTSGTSYEQYF TGTGCCAGCAGTGAATTATTTCGGACTAGCGGGACATCCTACGAGCAGTACTTC
TRBJ2-5 TRBV6-5 - - CASSYSAGFGQETQYF TGTGCCAGCAGTTACTCTGCCGGGTTCGGCCAAGAGACCCAGTACTTC
TRBJ1-1 TRBV4-3 - - CASSQPPPRTPVVF TGCGCCAGCAGCCAGCCCCCGCCACGGACCCCAGTGGTCTTT
TRBJ2-7 TRBV2 once TRBD1 CASSMGQGIFYEQYF TGTGCCAGCAGTATGGGACAGGGAATTTTTTACGAGCAGTACTTC
TRBJ1-2 TRBV9 - - CASSASYVREAGGYTF TGTGCCAGCAGCGCCTCGTACGTCAGGGAAGCGGGAGGCTACACCTTC
TRBJ2-5 TRBV10-3 - - CAISGTPAQRAQETQYF TGTGCCATCAGTGGAACGCCGGCACAGCGGGCTCAAGAGACCCAGTACTTC
TRBJ1-2 TRBV19 - - CASSTRGRPMGYTF TGTGCCAGTAGTACCAGGGGTAGACCTATGGGCTACACCTTC
TRBJ2-5 TRBV29-1 - - CSVDLGSGQETQYF TGCAGCGTTGACTTGGGGAGCGGGCAAGAGACCCAGTACTTC
TRBJ1-3 TRBV30 - TRBD1 CAWSAPRDSPGNTIYF TGTGCCTGGAGTGCCCCCCGGGACAGCCCTGGAAACACCATATATTTT
TRBJ2-7 TRBV7-9 - TRBD1 CASSRPGQGKREQYF TGTGCCAGCAGCCGCCCGGGACAGGGAAAGAGGGAGCAGTACTTC
TRBJ2-7 TRBV5-4 - TRBD2 CASSFSGGPIDEQYF TGTGCCAGCAGCTTTTCGGGAGGGCCTATCGACGAGCAGTACTTC
TRBJ1-3 TRBV2 - - CASSRDIQSSGNTIYF TGTGCCAGCAGTCGGGACATCCAAAGCTCTGGAAACACCATATATTTT
TRBJ2-7 TRBV27 - TRBD1 CASSDRGYEQYF TGTGCCAGCAGTGACAGGGGCTACGAGCAGTACTTC
TRBJ2-1 TRBV7-6 - TRBD2 CASSLRTSWEQFF TGTGCCAGCAGCTTGCGGACTAGTTGGGAGCAGTTCTTC
TRBJ1-4 TRBV28 - TRBD1 CASSFGDRGGEKLFF TGTGCCAGCAGTTTCGGGGACAGGGGAGGAGAAAAACTGTTTTTT
TRBJ2-1 TRBV28 - TRBD1 CASSPQGQGIQYEQFF TGTGCCAGCAGTCCCCAGGGACAGGGAATTCAGTATGAGCAGTTCTTC
TRBJ2-7 TRBV27 few TRBD2 CASSTRTSGIYEQYF TGTGCCAGCAGTACACGGACTAGCGGGATCTACGAGCAGTACTTC
TRBJ2-3 TRBV5-1 once TRBD2 CASSWTSGSTDTQYF TGCGCCAGCAGCTGGACTAGCGGAAGCACAGATACGCAGTATTTT
TRBJ2-7 TRBV5-1 - TRBD2 CASSPEGLAGGLTYEQYF TGCGCCAGCAGCCCTGAGGGACTAGCGGGAGGACTTACCTACGAGCAGTACTTC
TRBJ2-5 TRBV5-1 - TRBD1 CASSSKKHTGDQETQYF TGCGCCAGCAGCTCCAAGAAACACACAGGGGACCAAGAGACCCAGTACTTC
TRBJ1-1 TRBV19 - - CASSIDRAGRTEAFF TGTGCCAGTAGTATAGATCGGGCGGGAAGGACTGAAGCTTTCTTT
TRBJ1-2 TRBV7-9 - TRBD1 CASSLVGTVYGYTF TGTGCCAGCAGCTTAGTGGGGACAGTCTATGGCTACACCTTC
TRBJ2-2 TRBV5-4 - TRBD1 CASSLGLGQGYTGELFF TGTGCCAGCAGCTTGGGGCTGGGACAGGGCTACACCGGGGAGCTGTTTTTT
TRBJ2-1 TRBV10-3 - TRBD1 CAITGQGTYNEQFF TGTGCCATCACGGGACAGGGGACTTACAATGAGCAGTTCTTC
TRBJ2-7 TRBV5-6 few TRBD1 CASSLGTDYEQYF TGTGCCAGCAGCTTAGGGACAGACTACGAGCAGTACTTC
TRBJ2-4 TRBV5-6 - - CASSFPGINIQYF TGTGCCAGCAGCTTTCCGGGTATAAACATTCAGTACTTC
TRBJ2-5 TRBV11-3 - - CASSLGSPETQYF TGTGCCAGCAGCTTAGGATCCCCGGAGACCCAGTACTTC
TRBJ2-3 TRBV5-1 - - CASQAGPSTDTQYF TGCGCCAGTCAAGCGGGCCCTAGCACAGATACGCAGTATTTT
TRBJ1-5 TRBV9 - - CASSVGGAVNQPQHF TGTGCCAGCAGCGTAGGTGGGGCAGTTAATCAGCCCCAGCATTTT
TRBJ2-3 TRBV19 - TRBD1 CASSRDRDSPTQYF TGTGCCAGTAGTAGGGACAGGGACTCCCCTACGCAGTATTTT
TRBJ2-1 TRBV7-6 - TRBD1 CASSHDRGRKKDNEQFF TGTGCCAGCAGCCACGACAGGGGGCGGAAAAAGGACAATGAGCAGTTCTTC
TRBJ1-4 TRBV27 - TRBD1 CASSLHGTGVWAEKLFF TGTGCCAGCAGTTTACATGGGACAGGGGTGTGGGCTGAAAAACTGTTTTTT
TRBJ2-7 TRBV19 once TRBD2 CASRPGTRAYEQYF TGTGCCAGTAGGCCCGGGACTAGGGCTTACGAGCAGTACTTC
TRBJ2-2 TRBV18 few - CASSPPRGTPTGELFF TGTGCCAGCTCACCCCCTCGGGGGACACCCACCGGGGAGCTGTTTTTT
TRBJ1-4 TRBV6-1 - - CASSELGAGAYATNEKLFF TGTGCCAGCAGTGAATTGGGGGCGGGGGCCTACGCAACTAATGAAAAACTGTTTTTT
TRBJ1-2 TRBV5-4 - TRBD1 CASSSGTGVEGYTF TGTGCCAGCAGTTCCGGGACAGGGGTCGAAGGCTACACCTTC
TRBJ1-5 TRBV10-3 - - CAISESAYSNQPQHF TGTGCCATCAGTGAGTCGGCATATAGCAATCAGCCCCAGCATTTT
TRBJ1-1 TRBV6-5 - - CASTEGLEAFF TGTGCCAGCACGGAGGGGCTAGAAGCTTTCTTT
TRBJ2-7 TRBV2 - - CASSYRPGYEQYF TGTGCCAGCAGCTATCGGCCGGGGTACGAGCAGTACTTC
TRBJ1-5 TRBV27 - - CASSLGGPNQPQHF TGTGCCAGCAGTTTAGGGGGACCCAATCAGCCCCAGCATTTT
TRBJ2-1 TRBV4-2 - TRBD2 CASSPIRREGYNEQFF TGTGCCAGCAGCCCGATTCGGCGGGAGGGCTACAATGAGCAGTTCTTC
TRBJ1-5 TRBV27 - TRBD1 CASSAGQGASQPQHF TGTGCCAGCAGTGCGGGACAGGGGGCGAGTCAGCCCCAGCATTTT
TRBJ2-5 TRBV7-8 - - CASSLGAGQETQYF TGTGCCAGCAGCTTGGGGGCAGGGCAAGAGACCCAGTACTTC
TRBJ1-2 TRBV27 - TRBD1 CASRGQSYGYTF TGTGCCAGCAGGGGACAGTCTTATGGCTACACCTTC
TRBJ2-4 TRBV7-9 - TRBD1 CASSSGTGGGNIQYF TGTGCCAGCAGCTCCGGGACAGGAGGGGGAAACATTCAGTACTTC
TRBJ1-2 TRBV6-6 - - CASIHPGEADYTF TGTGCCAGCATACACCCAGGGGAAGCGGACTACACCTTC
TRBJ2-1 TRBV27 - - CASSLFQSSYNEQFF TGTGCCAGCAGTTTATTTCAGAGCTCCTACAATGAGCAGTTCTTC
TRBJ2-3 TRBV30 once - CAWEAIWDSTDTQYF TGTGCCTGGGAGGCTATTTGGGACAGCACAGATACGCAGTATTTT
TRBJ2-1 TRBV11-2 - TRBD2 CASSRRGASGSYNEQFF TGTGCCAGCAGCCGCCGTGGGGCTAGCGGGAGTTACAATGAGCAGTTCTTC
TRBJ2-7 TRBV7-9 once - CASSLASGPRGEQYF TGTGCCAGCAGCTTGGCCTCCGGCCCCCGCGGCGAGCAGTACTTC
TRBJ2-7 TRBV28 once - CASSFWPRLAYEQYF TGTGCCAGCAGTTTTTGGCCCCGATTGGCGTACGAGCAGTACTTC
TRBJ2-7 TRBV7-9 once TRBD2 CASSPSGLAPYEQYF TGTGCCAGCAGCCCCTCGGGACTAGCTCCCTACGAGCAGTACTTC
TRBJ2-7 TRBV4-1 - TRBD2 CASSQDWGLAGYEQYF TGCGCCAGCAGCCAAGATTGGGGACTAGCGGGATACGAGCAGTACTTC
TRBJ2-7 TRBV27 - - CASSFGGKVHEQYF TGTGCCAGCAGTTTCGGCGGGAAGGTCCACGAGCAGTACTTC